One and the same sample provided the 27 T cell receptor beta chains below, sequenced in a study of identifying expanded T cells in peripheral blood. TCRdb's copy holds only in-frame clones and misses some; the assay was immunoSEQ multiplex PCR. This sample carries under 150,000 clones, over 65% of them seen once, and the ten largest clones take approximately 3%. Sequencing input: blood. These receptors came from a person between 18 and 69 years old in good health.

V is TRBV30 and J is TRBJ2-7, with TRBD1 matching over 8 bases. Germline CDR1 and CDR2: GTSNPN and SVGIG (reference sequence). J lost 4 bases, V lost 4 bases, and 9 bases had no gene match. This CDR3 spans 14 amino acids. As DNA, the CDR3 is TGTGCCTGGAAAGGTCAGGGGGCAACTTACGAGCAGTACTTC. This translates into CAWKGQGATYEQYF.

This clone was counted once. V and J are TRBV12-5 and TRBJ2-7, with D possibly matching TRBD2 (6 bases). Germline V CDR1 and CDR2: LGHNT, FRNRAP. V was pared by 0 bases and J by 5 bases, with 11 bases between. The CDR3 covers 14 residues. CDR3 in amino acids: CASGLVRGGNEQYF. CDR3 DNA: TGTGCTAGTGGTTTGGTACGAGGAGGGAACGAGCAGTACTTC.

The gene calls are TRBV6-5 and TRBJ1-2, with a weak D call TRBD1 (6 bases). The germline CDR1 and CDR2 sequences are MNHEY and SVGAGI. The CDR3 runs to 14 residues. V was trimmed by 4 bases and J by 2 bases, leaving 11 bases between them. In DNA form, the CDR3 reads TGTGCCAGCAGTTGTCACCAGGGGAACTATGGCTACACCTTC. This sequence encodes CASSCHQGNYGYTF.

The V and J genes are TRBV7-8 and TRBJ1-6; D is uncertain. Germline V lookup: CDR1 SGHVS, CDR2 FQNEAQ. V dropped 0 bases and J dropped 7 bases, with 10 bases sitting between them. The CDR3 spans 15 residues. The CDR3 DNA is TGTGCCAGCAGCTTAGCGATTACAGCCAATTCACCCCTCCACTTT. Amino acid sequence: CASSLAITANSPLHF.

V is TRBV6-1 and J is TRBJ2-1; no clear D. V was clipped by 0 bases and J by 2 bases, with 14 bases between them. CDR3 length: 17 residues. Germline V CDR1 and CDR2: MNHNS, SASEGT. The CDR3 loop is CASSEAIWADAYNEQFF. For the CDR3, the DNA is TGTGCCAGCAGTGAAGCGATCTGGGCTGACGCCTACAATGAGCAGTTCTTC.

The rearrangement links TRBV4-3 to TRBJ2-1; 8 bases fit TRBD1. This CDR3 region has 13 residues. Germline loops: CDR1 LGHNA, CDR2 YSLEER. V lost 4 bases and J lost 7; bases outside the gene matches: 3. CDR3 sequence: CASSPGTGNEQFF. The CDR3 DNA reads as TGCGCCAGCAGCCCTGGGACAGGTAATGAGCAGTTCTTC.

The gene calls are TRBV11-2 and TRBJ2-7; no clear D gene. This CDR3 is 17 amino acids long. Germline-derived CDR1 and CDR2 are SGHAT and FQNNGV. V was clipped by 6 bases and J by 7 bases, with 28 bases between them. The CDR3 spells CASSQGSALSVAWEQYF. CDR3 nucleotide sequence: TGTGCCAGCAGTCAAGGTTCGGCCTTGAGCGTGGCTTGGGAGCAGTACTTC.

This clone was recorded a few times. CDR3 nucleotide sequence: TGTGCCAGCAGCTCCTCGGACAGGAACGAGCAGTACTTC. Protein product: CASSSSDRNEQYF. The rearrangement uses TRBV28 and TRBJ2-7; 7 nucleotides match TRBD1. In germline, CDR1 is MDHEN, CDR2 SYDVKM. The CDR3 contains 13 residues. V trimming: 6 bases; J trimming: 5 bases; junction bases outside the gene matches: 7.

This clone was observed a few times. The J gene is TRBJ1-5, the V gene TRBV18, with no clear D. CDR3 length equals 14 residues. With 2 bases removed from V and 3 bases from J, the gap between germline ends came to 8 bases. Germline V lookup: CDR1 KGHSH, CDR2 LQKENI. For the CDR3, the DNA is TGTGCCAGCTCACCAGGGCCGATCAATCAGCCCCAGCATTTT. Its protein product is CASSPGPINQPQHF.

The count of this clone is one. The chain has TRBV4-3 and TRBJ2-1, with D perhaps matching TRBD1 (6 bases). Germline V gene lookup returns CDR1 LGHNA and CDR2 YSLEER. CDR3 size: 15 residues. The V end was cut by 1 base, the J end by 4 bases, with 11 bases between. As DNA, the CDR3 is TGCGCCAGCAGCCAAGGTGGGACACCTTACAATGAGCAGTTCTTC. Translation: CASSQGGTPYNEQFF.

Concerning this clone: Within the sample, other DNA sequences also encode this same CDR3. This chain links TRBV10-3 with TRBJ1-2, with a tentative D call TRBD1 (5 bases). The germline gives CDR1 ENHRY, CDR2 SYGVKD. The germline V and J ends were trimmed by 0 bases and 8 bases, with 13 bases remaining between them. This CDR3 region has 14 residues. In DNA form, the CDR3 reads TGTGCCATCAGTGAGTCGGGGCAGGGAGGCGGCTACACCTTC. This gives the protein CAISESGQGGGYTF.

The V call is TRBV11-2, the J call TRBJ1-1, with no clear D. Trimming pared 8 bases from V and 1 base from J, leaving 17 bases between. Germline values: CDR1 SGHAT, CDR2 FQNNGV. This CDR3 has 15 residues. CDR3 DNA: TGTGCCAGCTTAAATTGGGAGACGGAGAACACTGAAGCTTTCTTT. This sequence encodes CASLNWETENTEAFF.

The V gene is TRBV9, the J gene TRBJ1-1; D gene uncertain. The CDR3 is 13 amino acids. Germline V gives CDR1 SGDLS, CDR2 YYNGEE. V was trimmed by 4 bases and J by 4 bases, leaving 11 bases between them. The CDR3: CASSSPIGTEAFF. CDR3 bases: TGTGCCAGCAGCTCTCCCATTGGCACTGAAGCTTTCTTT. The full variable domain, in which reference TRBV9 and TRBJ1-1 provide the parts outside the CDR3, is DSGVTQTPKHLITATGQRVTLRCSPRSGDLSVYWYQQSLDQGLQFLIQYYNGEERAKGNILERFSAQQFPDLHSELNLSSLELGDSALYFCASSSPIGTEAFFGQGTRLTVV.

The V gene is TRBV7-9, the J gene TRBJ1-1; D unresolved. The CDR3 runs 10 residues. V was cut by 1 base and J by 7 bases, with 1 base left in between. Looked up from germline, CDR1 is SEHNR and CDR2 is FQNEAQ (reference sequence). In DNA form, the CDR3 reads TGTGCCAGCAGCTTAGTTGAAGCTTTCTTT. It codes for CASSLVEAFF.

The chain is built from TRBV6-5 and TRBJ2-1, with D unclear. This CDR3 contains 15 residues. V was pared by 0 bases and J by 7 bases, with 13 bases between. In germline, CDR1 is MNHEY, CDR2 SVGAGI. The CDR3 region has the DNA TGTGCCAGCAGTTACTCACATTCCAGTAGAAATGAGCAGTTCTTC. This codes for CASSYSHSSRNEQFF.

The gene calls are TRBV5-1 and TRBJ2-2, with TRBD2 as a possible D gene (6 bases). Trimming took off 2 bases at V and 1 base at J, with 6 bases between the two ends. In germline, CDR1 is SGHRS, CDR2 YFSETQ. The CDR3 consists of 14 residues. In DNA form, the CDR3 reads TGCGCCAGCAGCTTCGGGGGGAACACCGGGGAGCTGTTTTTT. Protein product: CASSFGGNTGELFF.

This chain uses TRBV5-5 with TRBJ1-3; no firm D call. V shed 1 base and J shed 9 bases, with 23 bases lying between them. Germline CDR1 reads SGHKS; CDR2 reads YYEKEE (reference sequence). There are 17 residues in the CDR3. The chain's CDR3 is CASSLFAALSAVSTIYF. The CDR3 nucleotides read TGTGCCAGCAGCTTGTTTGCTGCGCTAAGTGCGGTGTCCACCATATATTTT.

This chain links TRBV7-8 with TRBJ1-6; perhaps TRBD1 as D (6 bases). This CDR3 has 15 amino acids. With 4 bases removed from V and 9 bases from J, the gap between germline ends came to 16 bases. From germline, CDR1 is SGHVS and CDR2 FQNEAQ. CDR3 in DNA: TGTGCCAGCAGCTCGCCGGGGGCTGGGGTTTCACCCCTCCACTTT. As protein: CASSSPGAGVSPLHF. Combining the CDR3 with reference TRBV7-8 and TRBJ1-6 gives the whole variable domain GAGVSQSPRYKVAKRGQDVALRCDPISGHVSLFWYQQALGQGPEFLTYFQNEAQLDKSGLPSDRFFAERPEGSVSTLKIQRTQQEDSAVYLCASSSPGAGVSPLHFGNGTRLTVT.

With respect to this clone: The germline gene is not matched at one end of the junction; a read error may be the cause. The CDR3 spells CASSTETSSYEQYF. CDR3 coding DNA: TGTGCCAGCAGCACCGAGACTAGCTCCTACGAGCAGTACTTC. V is TRBV5-1 and J is TRBJ2-7, with TRBD2 as a possible D gene (6 bases). Germline V gene data show CDR1 as SGHRS and CDR2 as YFSETQ. The CDR3 sequence is 14 residues long.

The chain has TRBV5-1 and TRBJ1-2, with D tentatively TRBD1 (5 bases). The germline V gene has CDR1 SGHRS and CDR2 YFSETQ. The V end lost 4 bases, the J end lost 8 bases, and 12 bases lay between the germline ends. The CDR3 spans 12 residues. The CDR3 DNA sequence: TGCGCCAGCAGCCAAGGGGAGGTGGGCTACACCTTC. It encodes CASSQGEVGYTF.

CDR3: CASSPRTRQGTDGNSPLHF. The CDR3 nucleotides read TGTGCCAGCTCACCACGGACCCGACAGGGGACCGATGGGAATTCACCCCTCCACTTT. The rearrangement joins TRBV18 to TRBJ1-6; 8 nucleotides agree with TRBD1. The CDR3 spans 19 residues. Germline V gene sequence: CDR1 KGHSH, CDR2 LQKENI. V gave up 1 base and J gave up 7 bases; unmatched junction bases: 15.

The table lists this clone with a count of one. The V and J genes are TRBV7-2 and TRBJ1-2; 12 bases map to TRBD1. Germline values: CDR1 SGHTA, CDR2 FQGNSA. Losses at the gene ends were 4 bases for V and 7 bases for J; bases not matched to a gene: 10. This CDR3 contains 16 residues. The CDR3 sequence: CASSSDRDRGHLGYTF. CDR3 DNA sequence: TGTGCCAGCAGCTCAGACAGGGACAGGGGGCACCTTGGCTACACCTTC.

This clone was found a few times. The gene calls are TRBV9 and TRBJ2-3; D not resolved. V lost 2 bases and J 4 bases, leaving 8 bases between the germline ends. The CDR3 loop spans 13 amino acids. Germline-derived CDR1 and CDR2 are SGDLS and YYNGEE. The CDR3, as DNA: TGTGCCAGCAGCGTGGCAGCGCCAGATACGCAGTATTTT. Its translation is CASSVAAPDTQYF.

The chain uses TRBV2 and TRBJ2-5; D uncertain. The CDR3 length is 12 residues. V dropped 6 bases and J dropped 2 bases, with 7 bases sitting between them. CDR1 and CDR2 (germline): SNHLY, FYNNEI. The CDR3 spells CASSDAQETQYF. The CDR3 bases are TGTGCCAGCAGCGACGCACAAGAGACCCAGTACTTC.

This rearrangement joins TRBV11-2 to TRBJ1-2; D may be TRBD1 (6 bases). The V gene lost 7 bases and the J gene lost 8 bases, with 20 bases spanning the gap. The CDR3 loop spans 14 amino acids. The germline V gene encodes CDR1 SGHAT and CDR2 FQNNGV. Here the CDR3 DNA reads TGTGCCAGCACCCCCTTGGTCAGGGGCTACGGCTACACCTTC. It specifies CASTPLVRGYGYTF.

The rearrangement uses TRBV5-6 and TRBJ1-1; 9 bases agree with TRBD1. Germline V lookup: CDR1 SGHDT, CDR2 YYEEEE. This CDR3 is 13 amino acids long. Trimming at V came to 2 bases and at J to 6 bases, leaving 2 bases not matched to a gene. This CDR3 is CASSFTGGSEAFF. The CDR3 bases are TGTGCCAGCAGCTTTACAGGGGGCTCTGAAGCTTTCTTT.

The chain has TRBV4-3 and TRBJ1-3, with 7 bases matching TRBD1. Germline lookup yields CDR1 LGHNA and CDR2 YSLEER. The CDR3 covers 15 residues. Trimming took 0 bases from V and 5 from J; bases not matched to a gene: 4. In DNA, the CDR3 is TGCGCCAGCAGCCAAGATCCGGACAGGAGAAACACCATATATTTT. It is translated as CASSQDPDRRNTIYF.